The source of this T cell receptor beta chain is a study of CXCR3-negative and CXCR3-positive naive CD8 T cells. Study context: Roughly 135 million TRB reads were obtained overall (about 1.5 +/- 0.3 million per library).

CD45RO-CCR7+CD27+CD95- marked naive CD8+ T cells. This clonotype registers medium-sized by frequency. Its antigen is not known. The TRB cDNA libraries were prepared by 5' RACE with UMI labels. TCRdb reprocessed the 5' RACE reads and keeps a single row for each CDR3 protein, giving no DNA. The listing records several thousand distinct CDR3 sequences. CDR3 size: 15 residues. Germline V gene data show CDR1 as SEHNR and CDR2 as FQNEAQ (reference sequence). Notes on the study in general: Diversity was high in both naive subsets and much lower in memory cells. Similar TRBV-TRBJ usage was seen in naive cells (both CXCR3-negative and CXCR3-positive), but memory cells differed. Relative to CXCR3-negative naive cells, CXCR3-positive naive cells had more hydrophobic TRB CDR3s.

The chain links TRBV7-9 to TRBJ2-1. The receptor was isolated from a human donor in good health. Some clones in this sample may be carry-over from other donors' samples. The specimen sequenced was naive CXCR3+ CD8+ T cells from blood. Sample subset: CD45RO-CCR7+CD27+CD95- naive CD8+ T cells expressing CXCR3 (TNR3+). CDR3 protein: CASIPPGTTYNEQFF.